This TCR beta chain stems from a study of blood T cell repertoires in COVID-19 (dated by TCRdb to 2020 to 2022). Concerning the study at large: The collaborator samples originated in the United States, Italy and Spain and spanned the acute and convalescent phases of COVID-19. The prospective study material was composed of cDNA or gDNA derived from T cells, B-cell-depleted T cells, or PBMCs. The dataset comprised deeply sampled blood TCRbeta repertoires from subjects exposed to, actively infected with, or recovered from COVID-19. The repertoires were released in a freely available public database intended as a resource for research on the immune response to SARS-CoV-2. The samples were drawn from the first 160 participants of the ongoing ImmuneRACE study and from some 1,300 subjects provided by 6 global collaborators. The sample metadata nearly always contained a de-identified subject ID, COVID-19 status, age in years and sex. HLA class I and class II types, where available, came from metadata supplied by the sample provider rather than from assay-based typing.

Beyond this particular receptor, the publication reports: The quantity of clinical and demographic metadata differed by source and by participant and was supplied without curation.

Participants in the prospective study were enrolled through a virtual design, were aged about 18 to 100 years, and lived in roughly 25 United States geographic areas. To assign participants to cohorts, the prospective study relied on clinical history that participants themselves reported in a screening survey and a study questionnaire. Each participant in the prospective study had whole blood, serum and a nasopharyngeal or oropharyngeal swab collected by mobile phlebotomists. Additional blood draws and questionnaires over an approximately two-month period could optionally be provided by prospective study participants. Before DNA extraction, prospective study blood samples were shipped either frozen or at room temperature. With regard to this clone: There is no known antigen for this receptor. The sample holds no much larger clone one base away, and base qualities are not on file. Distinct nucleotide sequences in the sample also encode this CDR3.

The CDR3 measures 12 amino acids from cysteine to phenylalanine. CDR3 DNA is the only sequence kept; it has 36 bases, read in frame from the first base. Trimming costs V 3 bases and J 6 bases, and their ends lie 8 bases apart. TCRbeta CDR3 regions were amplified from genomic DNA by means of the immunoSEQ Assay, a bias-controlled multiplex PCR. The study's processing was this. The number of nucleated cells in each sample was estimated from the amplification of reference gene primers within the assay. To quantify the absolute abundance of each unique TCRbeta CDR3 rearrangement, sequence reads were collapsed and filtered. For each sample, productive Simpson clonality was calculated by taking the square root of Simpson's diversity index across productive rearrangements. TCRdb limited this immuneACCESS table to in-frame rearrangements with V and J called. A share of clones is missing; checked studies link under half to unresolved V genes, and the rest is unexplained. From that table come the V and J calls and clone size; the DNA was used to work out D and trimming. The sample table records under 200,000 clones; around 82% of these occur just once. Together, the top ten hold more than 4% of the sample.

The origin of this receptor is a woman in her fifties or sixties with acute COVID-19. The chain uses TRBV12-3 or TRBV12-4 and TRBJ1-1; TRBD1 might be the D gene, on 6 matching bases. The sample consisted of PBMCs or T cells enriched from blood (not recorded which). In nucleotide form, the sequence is TGTGCCAGCAGTTTCCCAGGGGCTGAAGCTTTCTTT. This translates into CASSFPGAEAFF.